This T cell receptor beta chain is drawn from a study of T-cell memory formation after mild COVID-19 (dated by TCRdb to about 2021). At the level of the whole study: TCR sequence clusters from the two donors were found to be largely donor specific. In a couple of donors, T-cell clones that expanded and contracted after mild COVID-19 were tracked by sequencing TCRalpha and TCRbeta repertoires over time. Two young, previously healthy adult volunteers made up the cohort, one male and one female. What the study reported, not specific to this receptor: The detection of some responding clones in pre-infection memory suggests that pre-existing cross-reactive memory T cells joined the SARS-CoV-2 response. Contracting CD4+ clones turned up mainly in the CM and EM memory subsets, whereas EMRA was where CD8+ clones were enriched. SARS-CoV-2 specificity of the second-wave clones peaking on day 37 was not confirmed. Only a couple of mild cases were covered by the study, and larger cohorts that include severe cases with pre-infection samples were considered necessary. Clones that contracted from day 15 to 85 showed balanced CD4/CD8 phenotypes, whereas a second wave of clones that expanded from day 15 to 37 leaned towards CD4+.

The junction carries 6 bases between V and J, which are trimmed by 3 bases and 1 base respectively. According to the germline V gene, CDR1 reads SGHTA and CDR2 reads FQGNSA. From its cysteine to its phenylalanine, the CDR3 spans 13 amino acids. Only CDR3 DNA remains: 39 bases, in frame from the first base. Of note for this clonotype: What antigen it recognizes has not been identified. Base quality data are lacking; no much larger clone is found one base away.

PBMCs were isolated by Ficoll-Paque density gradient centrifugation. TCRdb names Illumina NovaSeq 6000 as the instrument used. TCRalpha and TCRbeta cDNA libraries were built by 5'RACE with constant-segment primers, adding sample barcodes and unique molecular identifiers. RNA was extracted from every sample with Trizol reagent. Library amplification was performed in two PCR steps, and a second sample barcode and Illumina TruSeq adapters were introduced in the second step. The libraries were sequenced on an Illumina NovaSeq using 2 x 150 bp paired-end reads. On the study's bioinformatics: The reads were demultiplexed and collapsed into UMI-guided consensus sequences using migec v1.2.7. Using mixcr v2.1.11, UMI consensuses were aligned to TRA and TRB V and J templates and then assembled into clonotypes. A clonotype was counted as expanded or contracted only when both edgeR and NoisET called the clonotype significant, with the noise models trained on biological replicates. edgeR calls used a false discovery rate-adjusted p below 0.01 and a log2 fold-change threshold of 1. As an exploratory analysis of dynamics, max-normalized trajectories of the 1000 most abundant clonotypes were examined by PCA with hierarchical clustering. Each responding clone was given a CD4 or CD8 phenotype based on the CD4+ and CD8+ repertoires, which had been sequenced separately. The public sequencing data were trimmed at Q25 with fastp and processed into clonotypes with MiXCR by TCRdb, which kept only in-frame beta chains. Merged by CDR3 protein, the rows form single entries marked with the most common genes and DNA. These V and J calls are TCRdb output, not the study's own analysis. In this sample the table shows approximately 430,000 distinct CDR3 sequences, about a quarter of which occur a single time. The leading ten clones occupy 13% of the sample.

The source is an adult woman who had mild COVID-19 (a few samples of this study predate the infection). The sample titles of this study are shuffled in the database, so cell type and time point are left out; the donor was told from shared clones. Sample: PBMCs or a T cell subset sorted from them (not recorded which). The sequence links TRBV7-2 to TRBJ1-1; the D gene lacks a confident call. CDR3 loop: CASSFQANTEAFF. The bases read TGTGCCAGCAGCTTTCAGGCGAACACTGAAGCTTTCTTT.